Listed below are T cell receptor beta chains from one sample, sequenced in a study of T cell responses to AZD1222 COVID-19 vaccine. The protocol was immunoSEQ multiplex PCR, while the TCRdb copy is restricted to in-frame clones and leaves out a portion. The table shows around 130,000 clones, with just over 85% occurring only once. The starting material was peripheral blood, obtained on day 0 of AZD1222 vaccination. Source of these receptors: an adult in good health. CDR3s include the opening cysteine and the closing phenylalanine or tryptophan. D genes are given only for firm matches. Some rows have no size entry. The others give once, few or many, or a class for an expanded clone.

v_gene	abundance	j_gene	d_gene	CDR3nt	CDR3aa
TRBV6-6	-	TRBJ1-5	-	TGTGCCAGCAGTTCAGGGGTTATTCAGCCCCAGCATTTT	CASSSGVIQPQHF
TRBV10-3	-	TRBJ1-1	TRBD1	TGTGCCATCAGAGGGACAGGGGGCGGTGAAGCTTTCTTT	CAIRGTGGGEAFF
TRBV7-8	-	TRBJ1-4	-	TGTGCCAGCAGCTTAATGGGACTAAGAAATGAAAAACTGTTTTTT	CASSLMGLRNEKLFF
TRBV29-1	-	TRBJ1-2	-	TGCAGCGTTGAAGAGTACACGGCTAACTATGGCTACACCTTC	CSVEEYTANYGYTF
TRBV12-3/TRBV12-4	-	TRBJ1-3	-	TGTGCCAGTGGAGGGGATTACACCATATATTTT	CASGGDYTIYF
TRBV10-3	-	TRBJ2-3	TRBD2	TGTGCCATCGGGGGACTAGCGGGAGGGCGCACAGATACGCAGTATTTT	CAIGGLAGGRTDTQYF
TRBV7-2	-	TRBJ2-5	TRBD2	TGTGCCAGCAGCTTAGGGGTAGGCCGGGAGCGGGGAGAGACCCAGTACTTC	CASSLGVGRERGETQYF
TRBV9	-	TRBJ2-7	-	TGTGCCAGCGGCGGACAGTCCTACGAGCAGTACTTC	CASGGQSYEQYF
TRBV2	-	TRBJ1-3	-	TGTGCCAGCAGTAGCGACTCTGGAAACACCATATATTTT	CASSSDSGNTIYF
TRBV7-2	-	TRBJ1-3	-	TGTGCCAGCAGCTCATACAGGGAATCCGGAAACACCATATATTTT	CASSSYRESGNTIYF
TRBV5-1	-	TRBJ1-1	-	TGCGCCAGCAGCTTAACTGGGGGGAGCACTGAAGCTTTCTTT	CASSLTGGSTEAFF
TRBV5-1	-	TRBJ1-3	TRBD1	TGCGCCAGCAGCATCTCAGGGGGTGGTGGAAACACCATATATTTT	CASSISGGGGNTIYF
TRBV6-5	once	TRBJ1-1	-	TGTGCCAGCAGTCGTAGGGAGAACACTGAAGCTTTCTTT	CASSRRENTEAFF
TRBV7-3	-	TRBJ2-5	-	TGTGCCAGCAGCTTAGTTGAGCGAGAGACCCAGTACTTC	CASSLVERETQYF
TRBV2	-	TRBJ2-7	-	TGTGCCAGCAGTGAAGCCTGGCAGAACGAGCAGTACTTC	CASSEAWQNEQYF
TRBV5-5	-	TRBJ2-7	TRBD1	TGTGCCAGCAGCCCCCCGGACAGGGCCGGGGAGCAGTACTTC	CASSPPDRAGEQYF